This TCR beta chain was identified in a study of immune characterization of retroperitoneal liposarcoma. TCRdb passed the PCR reads through MiXCR, listing each CDR3 protein once. The sample holds some 10,000 distinct CDR3 sequences; about 30% are singletons and the top ten take approximately 8.2%. Germline-derived CDR1 and CDR2 are SGHDN and FVKESK. Between the trimmed V and J ends, which lost 3 bases and 11 bases, there was a span of 22 bases. This CDR3 comprises 15 residues. The sequenced sample was tumor tissue. The chain links TRBV14 to TRBJ2-5, with D perhaps TRBD2 (6 bases). This receptor was identified in a male donor with retroperitoneal liposarcoma. CDR3 nucleotide sequence: TGTGCCAGCAGCCACTGGACTACCCAATACAATGAGCAGTACTTC. This codes for CASSHWTTQYNEQYF.